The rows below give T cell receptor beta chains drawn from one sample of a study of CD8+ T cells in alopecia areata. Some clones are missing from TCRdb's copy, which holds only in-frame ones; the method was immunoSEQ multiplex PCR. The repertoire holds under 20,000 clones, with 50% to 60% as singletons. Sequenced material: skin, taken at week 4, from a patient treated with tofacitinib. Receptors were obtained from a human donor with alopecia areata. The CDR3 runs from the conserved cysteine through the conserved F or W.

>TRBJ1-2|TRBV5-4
CASSLGGTENYGYTF
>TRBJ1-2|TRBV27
CASSPLLGNYGYTF
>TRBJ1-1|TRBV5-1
CASRGTQNTEAFF
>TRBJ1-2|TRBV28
CASSLTRRTGYTF
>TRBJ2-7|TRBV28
CASSPSGGAIYEQYF
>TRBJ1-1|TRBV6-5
CASSRYSTEAFF
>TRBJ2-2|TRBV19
CASTISGMFTGELFF
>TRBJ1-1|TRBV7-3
CASSLRRGDTEAFF
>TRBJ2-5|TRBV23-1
CASRDRRGRDNQETQYF
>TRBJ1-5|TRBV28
CASSSTNDWDSNQPQHF
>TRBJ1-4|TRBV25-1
CASSDPGQGGEKLFF
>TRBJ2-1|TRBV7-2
CASSSYNPYSRQFF
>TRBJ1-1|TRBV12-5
CASGFGGAIQAFF
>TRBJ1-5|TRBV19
CASSPLAGRSNQPQHF
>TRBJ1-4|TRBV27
CASSFGGPGEKLFF
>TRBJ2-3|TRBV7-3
CASSLRGGATDTQYF
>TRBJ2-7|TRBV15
CATSSGTGGNYEQYF